These 28 T cell receptor beta chains came from one sample sequenced in a study of blood T cell repertoires in COVID-19. Data came from immunoSEQ multiplex PCR; TCRdb stores just in-frame clones and leaves some out. The sample yields some 270,000 clones, approximately 89% seen once. Input material: peripheral blood. These receptors all stem from a man aged 35 to 55 with active or convalescent COVID-19.

This clone occurred a few times. The genes are TRBV3-1 (or the pseudogene TRBV3-2) and TRBJ1-1; no clear D. Germline lookup yields CDR1 LGHDT and CDR2 YNNKEL (reference sequence). The CDR3 is made up of 14 amino acids. V was pared by 4 bases and J by 4 bases, with 13 bases between. The CDR3 spells CASSPRLEGTEAFF. CDR3 DNA sequence: TGTGCCAGCAGCCCCCGCCTCGAGGGCACTGAAGCTTTCTTT.

Points on this clone: It is unclear where the CDR3 begins or ends on the DNA, so no DNA is shown, and the CDR3 is as TCRdb lists it. This chain joins TRBV2 and TRBJ1-5. The germline gives CDR1 SNHLY, CDR2 FYNNEI. A total of 13 residues make up the CDR3, ends included. CDR3 protein: CASILESNQPQHF.

V usage is TRBV13 and J usage is TRBJ2-1, with D possibly TRBD2 on 6 matching bases. Deletions cut 5 bases from V and 0 bases from J, with 14 bases between. CDR1 is PRHDT, CDR2 FYEKMQ, per germline (reference sequence). The CDR3 is 16 amino acids. The CDR3 sequence: CASSQSGGDSYNEQFF. The CDR3, as DNA: TGTGCCAGCAGCCAGTCAGGCGGGGACTCCTACAATGAGCAGTTCTTC.

V is TRBV5-1 and J is TRBJ2-3; D is ambiguous. Germline V gene lookup returns CDR1 SGHRS and CDR2 YFSETQ. Trimming pared 0 bases from V and 5 bases from J, leaving 4 bases between. CDR3 length equals 12 residues. The CDR3 coding sequence is TGCGCCAGCAGCTTGGGTCGAGATACGCAGTATTTT. It specifies CASSLGRDTQYF.

This rearrangement joins TRBV19 to TRBJ1-2, with D unclear. V shed 3 bases and J shed 5 bases, with 7 bases lying between them. Germline loops: CDR1 LNHDA, CDR2 SQIVND (reference sequence). This CDR3 is 12 amino acids long. This CDR3 reads CASSIRVYGYTF. The DNA for the CDR3 is TGTGCCAGTAGTATCCGCGTGTATGGCTACACCTTC.

Here the CDR3 DNA reads TGTGCCAGCAGTCCTCAAGTGGGGCGGTTTGAAGCTTTCTTT. Translating gives CASSPQVGRFEAFF. The J gene is TRBJ1-1, the V gene TRBV11-1, with a weak D call TRBD1 (5 bases). The CDR3 runs to 14 residues. V shed 6 bases and J shed 7 bases, with 18 bases lying between them. Germline V CDR1 and CDR2: SGHAT, FQDESV (reference sequence).

This chain connects TRBV28 to TRBJ1-6, with D hard to call. V gave up 0 bases and J gave up 5 bases, with 5 bases separating them. Looked up from germline, CDR1 is MDHEN and CDR2 is SYDVKM. The CDR3 is 14 amino acids. CDR3 residues: CASSLWQDNSPLHF. The DNA for the CDR3 is TGTGCCAGCAGTTTATGGCAGGATAATTCACCCCTCCACTTT.

The chain combines TRBV5-6 with TRBJ1-2; D is perhaps TRBD1 (5 bases). The CDR3 is 13 amino acids. Trimming took 5 bases from V and 5 from J, leaving 13 bases between them. The V gene's germline CDR1 is SGHDT and CDR2 YYEEEE. The CDR3 is CASRLQGQYGYTF. The CDR3 coding sequence is TGTGCCAGCAGACTGCAGGGTCAGTATGGCTACACCTTC.

This clone was seen only once. The chain is built from TRBV2 and TRBJ2-7; TRBD1 matches 7 bases. Germline assignment: CDR1 SNHLY and CDR2 FYNNEI. V was pared by 7 bases and J by 3 bases, with 9 bases of the junction left unmatched. The CDR3 is 14 residues long. The CDR3 DNA reads as TGTGCCAGCACCCCGCAGGGGGTAGTCTACGAGCAGTACTTC. It codes for CASTPQGVVYEQYF.

The sample holds a few counts of this clone. This sequence joins TRBV5-1 and TRBJ1-4; TRBD1 might be the D (5 bases). With 0 bases removed from V and 5 bases from J, the gap between germline ends came to 11 bases. Germline V gene lookup returns CDR1 SGHRS and CDR2 YFSETQ. CDR3 length: 15 amino acids. The CDR3 reads CASSLVGGGNEKLFF. In DNA, the CDR3 is TGCGCCAGCAGCTTGGTCGGGGGAGGGAATGAAAAACTGTTTTTT.

This chain connects TRBV11-2 to TRBJ2-3, with 7 bases lining up with TRBD2. CDR3 length: 14 residues. Germline trimming cut 5 bases from V and 1 base from J; bases unmatched to any gene: 3. CDR1 is SGHAT and CDR2 is FQNNGV in the germline V gene. The CDR3 region has the DNA TGTGCCAGCAGCCTAGCGGCGGGCACAGATACGCAGTATTTT. It codes for CASSLAAGTDTQYF.

The chain joins TRBV6-1 to TRBJ2-7, with 7 bases matching TRBD2. From germline, CDR1 is MNHNS and CDR2 SASEGT. The CDR3 has 13 amino acids. V gave up 2 bases and J gave up 6 bases; unmatched junction bases: 4. CDR3 amino acids: CASSERGDSEQYF. CDR3 bases: TGTGCCAGCAGTGAACGGGGGGATTCCGAGCAGTACTTC.

The chain recombines TRBV9 with TRBJ2-2, with TRBD2 identical over 11 bases. After removal of 2 bases from V and 3 bases from J, the junction contained 9 bases not matched to a gene. CDR3 length: 18 residues. Germline CDR1 and CDR2: SGDLS and YYNGEE. The CDR3 loop is CASSVQIAGGPYTGELFF. The CDR3 nucleotides are TGTGCCAGCAGCGTTCAGATAGCGGGAGGGCCGTACACCGGGGAGCTGTTTTTT.

V gene TRBV7-3 combines with J gene TRBJ1-6, with a weak D call TRBD1 (5 bases). The CDR3 sequence is 13 residues long. Germline loops: CDR1 SGHTA, CDR2 FQGTGA. Trimming cost V 5 bases and J 10 bases, with 12 bases left between them. Written as DNA, the CDR3 is TGTGCCAGCAGCCCGGGGGGAGAGTCACCCCTCCACTTT. Encoded protein: CASSPGGESPLHF.

The CDR3 nucleotides read TGTGCCAGCAGTTACGGGGCAGGGGGAGGCTATGGCTACACCTTC. It translates to CASSYGAGGGYGYTF. This chain joins TRBV6-6 and TRBJ1-2; 7 nucleotides align to TRBD1. J lost 4 bases, V lost 2 bases, and 7 bases had no gene match. From germline, CDR1 is MNHNY and CDR2 SVGAGI (reference sequence). The CDR3 loop spans 15 amino acids.

This rearrangement joins TRBV6-1 to TRBJ1-5; a weak D match, TRBD1 (5 bases). Germline V gene data show CDR1 as MNHNS and CDR2 as SASEGT. The CDR3 sequence is 14 residues long. V lost 2 bases and J 7 bases, leaving 12 bases between the germline ends. The CDR3 protein is CASSESGGWQPQHF. The CDR3 nucleotides are TGTGCCAGCAGTGAAAGCGGGGGGTGGCAGCCCCAGCATTTT.

J is TRBJ1-1 and V is TRBV19; unclear D gene. In germline, CDR1 is LNHDA, CDR2 SQIVND (reference sequence). Trimming took 2 bases from V and 6 from J, leaving 16 bases between them. This CDR3 is built from 15 residues. The CDR3 sequence is CASSISPFLGAEAFF. The DNA for the CDR3 is TGTGCCAGTAGTATATCCCCTTTTTTGGGAGCTGAAGCTTTCTTT.

The chain is built from TRBV20-1 and TRBJ2-5; no clear D. Trimming took off 3 bases at V and 3 bases at J, with 11 bases between the two ends. There are 13 residues in the CDR3. From germline, CDR1 is DFQATT and CDR2 SNEGSKA (reference sequence). The chain's CDR3 is CSASGGAKETQYF. CDR3 DNA: TGCAGTGCTAGTGGTGGAGCTAAAGAGACCCAGTACTTC.

V gene TRBV24-1 combines with J gene TRBJ2-7; the D gene is possibly TRBD2 (5 bases). This CDR3 has 13 amino acids. CDR1 and CDR2 (germline): KGHDR, SFDVKD. V lost 3 bases, J lost 5 bases, and 10 bases lay in between. CDR3 protein: CATSDPGLDEQYF. DNA of the CDR3: TGTGCCACCAGTGATCCGGGGTTGGACGAGCAGTACTTC.

The rearrangement uses TRBV3-1 (or the pseudogene TRBV3-2) and TRBJ1-2; perhaps TRBD1 as D (6 bases). V was trimmed by 5 bases and J by 3 bases, leaving 13 bases between them. This CDR3 has 14 amino acids. Germline values: CDR1 LGHDT, CDR2 YNNKEL (reference sequence). The CDR3 loop is CASSEGGGDYGYTF. DNA of the CDR3: TGTGCCAGCAGCGAAGGAGGGGGGGACTATGGCTACACCTTC.

V is TRBV13 and J is TRBJ1-1, with D hard to call. CDR3 length: 14 residues. The germline gives CDR1 PRHDT, CDR2 FYEKMQ (reference sequence). V lost 4 bases and J 2 bases, leaving 11 bases between the germline ends. The CDR3 DNA reads TGTGCCAGCAGCTCCCCCCCGGGAAACACTGAAGCTTTCTTT. Its protein product is CASSSPPGNTEAFF.

The chain couples TRBV21-1 to TRBJ2-3; the DNA was not used to check the table's D call, TRBD2. TRBV21-1 is classified as a pseudogene. The CDR3 extends over 18 amino acids. The CDR3 reads CASSKASGTRGTTDTQYF. CDR3 DNA sequence: TGTGCCAGCAGCAAAGCCTCCGGGACTAGAGGGACCACAGATACGCAGTATTTT.

This chain links TRBV28 with TRBJ2-3, with D possibly TRBD2 on 5 matching bases. V lost 8 bases to trimming and J lost 0 bases, with 9 bases between them. Germline CDR1 is MDHEN and CDR2 is SYDVKM. This CDR3 region has 13 residues. The CDR3 here is CASSAESTDTQYF. Here the CDR3 DNA reads TGTGCCAGCTCAGCGGAGAGCACAGATACGCAGTATTTT. Full variable domain (outside the CDR3, taken from reference TRBV28 and TRBJ2-3): DVKVTQSSRYLVKRTGEKVFLECVQDMDHENMFWYRQDPGLGLRLIYFSYDVKMKEKGDIPEGYSVSREKKERFSLILESASTNQTSMYLCASSAESTDTQYFGPGTRLTVL.

The gene calls are TRBV5-4 and TRBJ1-1, with a possible D match to TRBD1 (6 bases). This CDR3 has 15 residues. In germline, CDR1 is SGHNT, CDR2 YYREEE (reference sequence). The ends were cut back, 3 bases at V and 1 base at J, with 13 bases in the middle. CDR3 nucleotide sequence: TGTGCCAGCAGCTCACAAAAGACAGGGAACACTGAAGCTTTCTTT. Translation: CASSSQKTGNTEAFF.

The chain uses TRBV6-5 and TRBJ1-4; 8 bases match TRBD1. The ends lost 6 bases at V and 7 bases at J; junction bases unmatched: 7. The CDR3 is 14 residues long. Germline V gene sequence: CDR1 MNHEY, CDR2 SVGAGI. CDR3 loop: CASSSGGEGEKLFF. As DNA, the CDR3 is TGTGCCAGCAGCTCAGGGGGCGAGGGTGAAAAACTGTTTTTT.

The CDR3 sequence: CASSVGAGPMITEAFF. CDR3 in DNA: TGTGCCAGCAGCGTAGGGGCAGGGCCGATGATCACTGAAGCTTTCTTT. The chain couples TRBV9 to TRBJ1-1; possibly TRBD1 for D (5 bases). CDR1 and CDR2 from the germline V gene are SGDLS and YYNGEE. Trimming shortened V by 0 bases and J by 4 bases, and 16 bases separated the two germline ends. The CDR3 sequence is 16 residues long.

The J gene is TRBJ2-3, the V gene TRBV11-1; the D gene is possibly TRBD2 (5 bases). CDR3 length equals 16 residues. Between the trimmed V and J ends, which lost 1 base and 1 base, there was a span of 12 bases. Per the germline V gene, CDR1 is SGHAT and CDR2 is FQDESV (reference sequence). CDR3 bases: TGTGCCAGCAGCTTAGTAGGGAGATTGGGCACAGATACGCAGTATTTT. Its protein is CASSLVGRLGTDTQYF.

This sequence joins TRBV21-1 and TRBJ2-7; the table's D call, TRBD1, has no DNA check behind it. TRBV21-1 is classified as a pseudogene. The CDR3 is 17 amino acids. The chain's CDR3 is CASSKCPTTGVPYEQYF. The CDR3 coding sequence is TGTGCCAGCAGCAAATGCCCAACGACAGGGGTGCCCTACGAGCAGTACTTC.